This is a list of T cell receptor beta chains from one sample in a study of blood T cell repertoires in COVID-19. The protocol was immunoSEQ multiplex PCR, while the TCRdb copy is restricted to in-frame clones and leaves out a portion. There are 200,000 to 300,000 clones in the sample; 84% occur only once, and around 2.4% lies in the top ten. The sequenced sample was peripheral blood. Receptors were obtained from a man aged 35 to 55 who had recovered from COVID-19. The CDR3 runs from the conserved cysteine through the conserved F or W. The order of the fields is V gene, clone size, J gene, D gene, CDR3 protein, CDR3 DNA. A D gene is named only where the DNA matches it firmly. Clone size is given for some rows only: seen once, a few or many times, or a class if the clone is expanded.

>TRBV10-1|few|TRBJ1-1|TRBD1
CASRGQLNTEAFF
TGCGCCAGCAGGGGACAGTTAAACACTGAAGCTTTCTTT
>TRBV6-2/TRBV6-3|.|TRBJ1-2|.
CASSYDSSYGYTF
TGTGCCAGCAGTTATGACAGCTCTTATGGCTACACCTTC
>TRBV5-4|.|TRBJ2-1|TRBD2
CASSSGGASVNEQFF
TGTGCCAGCAGCTCCGGGGGGGCATCTGTAAATGAGCAGTTCTTC
>TRBV4-3|.|TRBJ2-3|.
CASVEQWGGAEDTQYF
TGCGCCAGCGTTGAACAGTGGGGGGGGGCCGAAGATACGCAGTATTTT
>TRBV7-2|.|TRBJ2-3|TRBD1
CASSWTGKDSTDTQYF
TGTGCCAGCAGCTGGACAGGGAAGGATAGCACAGATACGCAGTATTTT
>TRBV5-5|.|TRBJ2-1|TRBD2
CASSLVLLAGGNEQFF
TGTGCCAGCAGCTTGGTTCTGCTAGCGGGAGGAAATGAGCAGTTCTTC
>TRBV5-4|few|TRBJ1-2|.
CASSMDSNYGYTF
TGTGCCAGCAGCATGGACAGTAACTATGGCTACACCTTC
>TRBV5-1|.|TRBJ2-3|.
CASSMRAGSTDTQYF
TGCGCCAGCTCCATGAGGGCGGGTAGCACAGATACGCAGTATTTT
>TRBV5-1|.|TRBJ1-1|.
CASRRDLNTEAFF
TGCGCCAGCCGCAGGGATTTGAATACTGAAGCTTTCTTT
>TRBV6-2/TRBV6-3|.|TRBJ1-4|.
CASSYRGAEEKLFF
TGTGCCAGCAGTTACCGGGGGGCGGAGGAAAAACTGTTTTTT
>TRBV5-1|.|TRBJ2-3|.
CASSLGRDGITDTQYF
TGCGCCAGCAGCTTGGGGAGGGACGGGATCACAGATACGCAGTATTTT
>TRBV3-1/TRBV3-2|once|TRBJ2-1|TRBD2
CARRASGEQFF
TGTGCCAGGAGAGCTAGCGGGGAGCAGTTCTTC
>TRBV5-1|.|TRBJ1-1|TRBD1
CASSLVVRTGPEAFF
TGCGCCAGCAGCTTGGTAGTCAGGACAGGCCCTGAAGCTTTCTTT
>TRBV3-1/TRBV3-2|once|TRBJ2-7|TRBD2
CASSQEWLAGTYEQYF
TGTGCCAGCAGCCAAGAGTGGCTAGCGGGAACCTACGAGCAGTACTTC
>TRBV5-4|.|TRBJ1-1|TRBD1
CASRNRQGWEAFF
TGTGCCAGCAGGAACCGACAGGGGTGGGAAGCTTTCTTT
>TRBV20-1|few|TRBJ2-7|TRBD2
CSASPPGLAHEQYF
TGCAGTGCTAGTCCGCCGGGACTAGCTCACGAGCAGTACTTC
>TRBV7-9|.|TRBJ2-3|.
CASRPSGGDTQYF
TGTGCCAGTCGCCCGAGCGGAGGAGATACGCAGTATTTT
>TRBV19|.|TRBJ2-1|.
CASSVNYYNEQFF
TGTGCCAGTAGTGTTAACTACTACAATGAGCAGTTCTTC
>TRBV7-9|.|TRBJ2-7|.
CASSFTGWEQYF
TGTGCCAGCAGCTTTACAGGGTGGGAGCAGTACTTC
>TRBV30|few|TRBJ2-7|TRBD1
CAWSTTGGGYEQYF
TGTGCCTGGAGTACCACAGGGGGCGGATACGAGCAGTACTTC
>TRBV4-1|.|TRBJ1-2|.
CASSHVGHRDGYTF
TGCGCCAGCAGCCACGTGGGGCACAGGGATGGCTACACCTTC
>TRBV6-6|.|TRBJ1-3|.
CASSRVRLSSGNTIYF
TGTGCCAGCAGTCGAGTCAGACTAAGCTCTGGAAACACCATATATTTT
>TRBV10-1|.|TRBJ2-3|.
CASNTGFADTQYF
TGCGCCAGCAATACAGGGTTTGCAGATACGCAGTATTTT
>TRBV19|.|TRBJ1-2|.
CASSAGTSGIWGGYTF
TGTGCCAGTAGTGCCGGGACATCCGGTATATGGGGTGGCTACACCTTC
>TRBV18|.|TRBJ2-5|.
CASSPGIQETQYF
TGTGCCAGCTCACCCGGGATCCAAGAGACCCAGTACTTC
>TRBV18|.|TRBJ2-6|TRBD1
CASSAGQGAPGANVLTF
TGTGCCAGCTCAGCAGGACAGGGGGCGCCTGGGGCCAACGTCCTGACTTTC
>TRBV12-1|.|TRBJ2-2|.
CASSLCRASGRNTGELFF
TGTGCCAGCAGCCTTTGCCGGGCCAGCGGGAGGAACACCGGGGAGCTGTTTTTT
>TRBV3-1/TRBV3-2|once|TRBJ2-1|TRBD2
CASSLSTSGDYNEQFF
TGTGCCAGCAGCCTATCGACTAGCGGAGATTACAATGAGCAGTTCTTC
>TRBV3-1/TRBV3-2|.|TRBJ1-5|.
CASSDTVNQPQHF
TGTGCCAGCAGCGACACGGTTAATCAGCCCCAGCATTTT
>TRBV28|.|TRBJ1-6|.
CASSFSEVVLSPLHF
TGTGCCAGCAGTTTTTCTGAGGTGGTACTTTCACCCCTCCACTTT
>TRBV2|.|TRBJ1-4|TRBD1
CASRRDSLDEKLFF
TGTGCCAGCAGACGGGACAGTCTTGATGAAAAACTGTTTTTT
>TRBV5-1|.|TRBJ2-1|TRBD2
CASSIPGTSGIGEQFF
TGCGCCAGCAGCATCCCCGGGACTAGCGGGATCGGAGAGCAGTTCTTC
>TRBV7-8|.|TRBJ2-5|TRBD2
CASSREAVQETQYF
TGTGCCAGCTCCCGGGAGGCAGTCCAAGAGACCCAGTACTTC
>TRBV10-3|.|TRBJ2-1|TRBD2
CAIAVGLKSYNEQFF
TGTGCCATCGCGGTGGGACTAAAATCCTACAATGAGCAGTTCTTC
>TRBV19|.|TRBJ1-4|.
CASEAAWKLFF
TGTGCCAGTGAAGCCGCTTGGAAACTGTTTTTT
>TRBV9|.|TRBJ2-3|TRBD2
CASSVDGGASTDTQYF
TGTGCCAGCAGCGTGGACGGGGGGGCCTCCACAGATACGCAGTATTTT
>TRBV5-1|.|TRBJ2-3|TRBD2
CASSLGLAGSDTQYF
TGCGCCAGCAGCTTGGGACTAGCGGGGTCAGATACGCAGTATTTT
>TRBV7-9|few|TRBJ1-1|.
CASSLEAGGMNTEAFF
TGTGCCAGCAGCTTAGAAGCCGGCGGAATGAACACTGAAGCTTTCTTT
>TRBV7-9|.|TRBJ1-4|.
CASSFRGDEKLFF
TGTGCCAGCAGCTTTCGGGGAGATGAAAAACTGTTTTTT
>TRBV10-3|.|TRBJ2-7|TRBD2
CAISGATQGGYEQYF
TGTGCCATCAGTGGCGCGACCCAGGGAGGGTACGAGCAGTACTTC
>TRBV30|.|TRBJ2-3|.
CAWSVGGSTDTQYF
TGTGCCTGGAGTGTAGGAGGTAGCACAGATACGCAGTATTTT
>TRBV15|once|TRBJ1-2|.
CATSLGTPLYGYTF
TGTGCCACCAGTCTGGGGACACCACTTTATGGCTACACCTTC